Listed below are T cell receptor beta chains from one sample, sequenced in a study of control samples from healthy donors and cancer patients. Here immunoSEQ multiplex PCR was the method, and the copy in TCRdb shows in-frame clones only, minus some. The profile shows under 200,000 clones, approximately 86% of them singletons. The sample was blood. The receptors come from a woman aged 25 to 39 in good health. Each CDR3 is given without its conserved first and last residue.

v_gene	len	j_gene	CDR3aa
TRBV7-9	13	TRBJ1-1	ASIVTDGRGTEAF
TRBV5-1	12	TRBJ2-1	ASSSYRPDNEQF
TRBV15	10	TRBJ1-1	ATSRDSLGAF
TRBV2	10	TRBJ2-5	ASSVTGETQY
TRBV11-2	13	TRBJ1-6	ASSLATGFQSPLH
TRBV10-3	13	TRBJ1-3	AISDLRLSGNTIY
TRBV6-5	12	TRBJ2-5	ASKPRLAVETQY
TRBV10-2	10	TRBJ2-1	ASSEWGDEQF
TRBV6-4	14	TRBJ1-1	ASSDSREGAHTEAF
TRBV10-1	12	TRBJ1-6	ASSEYRKNSPLH
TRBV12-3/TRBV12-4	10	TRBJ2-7	ASRDTGGRQY
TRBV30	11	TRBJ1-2	AWSVTGTNGYT
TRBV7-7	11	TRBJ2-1	ASSPQSLERAV
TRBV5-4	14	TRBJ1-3	ASSLDRTTSGNTIY
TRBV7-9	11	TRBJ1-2	ASSLAGQGGYT
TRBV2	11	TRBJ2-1	ASGQGGGNEQF
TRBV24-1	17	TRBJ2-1	ATSDSTSGGRSSYNEQF
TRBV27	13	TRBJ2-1	ASSSPGQGDHEQF
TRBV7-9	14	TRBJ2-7	ASSPGTGDHSYEQY
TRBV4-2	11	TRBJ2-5	ASSQGPEEAQY
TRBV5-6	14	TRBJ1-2	ASSQGTAYSPYGYT
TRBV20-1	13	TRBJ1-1	SASDEGGGVPEAF
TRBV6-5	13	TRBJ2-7	ASSYSFGGYYEQY
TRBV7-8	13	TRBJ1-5	ASSLTWDRSEPQH
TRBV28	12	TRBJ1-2	ASSKQTGGYGYT
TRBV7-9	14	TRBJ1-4	ASSSPQGAHGGKLF
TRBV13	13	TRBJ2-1	ASSSGTSGYNEQF
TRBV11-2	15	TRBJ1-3	ASSQRPGALSGNTIY
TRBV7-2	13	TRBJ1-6	ASSPQKGAVSPLH
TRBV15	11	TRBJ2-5	ATSREGPETQY
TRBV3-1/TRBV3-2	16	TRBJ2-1	ASSQNKLTGARYNEQF
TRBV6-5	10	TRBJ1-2	AGTSSNYGYT
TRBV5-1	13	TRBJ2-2	ASSLTVSTAGELF
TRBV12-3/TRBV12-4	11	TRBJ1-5	ASSLDQRQPQH
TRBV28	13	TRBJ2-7	ASSSSDRGFYEQY
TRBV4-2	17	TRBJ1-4	ASSPTRGAPTPANEKLF
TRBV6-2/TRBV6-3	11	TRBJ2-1	ASSQSLRSEQF
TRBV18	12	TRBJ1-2	ASSPKTENYGYT
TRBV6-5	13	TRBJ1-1	ASSLDRTGTTEAF
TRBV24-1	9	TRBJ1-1	ATRGQREAF
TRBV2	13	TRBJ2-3	ASTQRQIPTDTQY
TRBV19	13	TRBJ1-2	ASSIVGRRSYGYT
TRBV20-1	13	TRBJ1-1	SASQLTGPGTEAF
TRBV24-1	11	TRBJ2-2	ATTDINTGELF
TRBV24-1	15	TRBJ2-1	ATSDWGIKGSYNEQF
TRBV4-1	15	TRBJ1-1	ASSPDRGLIMNTEAF
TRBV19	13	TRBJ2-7	ASSHSGSPLSEQY
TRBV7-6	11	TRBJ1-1	ASSLGRNTEAF